This TCR beta chain was documented in a study of spatial heterogeneity in lung cancer. Background on the study: TCR transcript abundance in tumor regions was strongly correlated with the T cell module score obtained from matched bulk RNA-seq. Overall study findings and caveats: Higher tumor mutation counts went along with higher counts of expanded intratumoral alpha and beta TCRs.

The V gene lost 0 bases and the J gene lost 5 bases, with 9 bases spanning the gap. The germline V gene encodes CDR1 SGHDT and CDR2 YYEEEE. The CDR3 sequence is 14 residues long. TCRdb processed the 5' RACE reads anew with MiXCR; each CDR3 protein has one entry. The sample records 3,000 to 4,000 distinct CDR3 sequences, approximately 6.6% being singletons. To note about this clonotype: Its antigen remains unidentified. The library was prepared for alpha chains; this beta chain is a stray read, so its frequency means little.

The time point: sample taken at primary tumor resection. The donor population consisted of approximately 79 patients with untreated, early-stage non-small cell lung cancer. Sequencing of whole RNA from tumor, nontumor lung or frozen PBMC involved no sorting. V and J are TRBV5-6 and TRBJ2-1; D is perhaps TRBD2 (5 bases). The sequences come from lung tumor tissue, collected at surgery. The clonotype originates from a male donor with early-stage non-small cell lung cancer. CDR3 sequence (DNA): TGTGCCAGCAGCTTGGGGCACGGGGACAATGAGCAGTTCTTC. As protein: CASSLGHGDNEQFF.